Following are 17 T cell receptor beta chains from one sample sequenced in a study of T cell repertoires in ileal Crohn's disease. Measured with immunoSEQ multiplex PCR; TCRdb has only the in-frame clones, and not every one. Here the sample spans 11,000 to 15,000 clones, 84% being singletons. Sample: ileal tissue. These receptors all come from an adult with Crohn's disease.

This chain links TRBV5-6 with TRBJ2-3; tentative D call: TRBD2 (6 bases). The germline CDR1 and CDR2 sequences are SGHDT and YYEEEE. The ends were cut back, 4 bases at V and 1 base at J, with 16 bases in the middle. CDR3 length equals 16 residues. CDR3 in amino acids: CASSRVPSGGTDTQYF. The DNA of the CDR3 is TGTGCCAGCAGCCGCGTTCCCTCGGGGGGCACAGATACGCAGTATTTT.

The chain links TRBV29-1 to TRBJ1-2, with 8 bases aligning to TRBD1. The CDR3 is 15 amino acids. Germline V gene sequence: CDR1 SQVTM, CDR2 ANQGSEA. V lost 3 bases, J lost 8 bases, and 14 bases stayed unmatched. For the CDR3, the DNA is TGCAGCGTTGATTCCCTCTCTGGCACAGGGGGAGGCTACACCTTC. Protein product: CSVDSLSGTGGGYTF. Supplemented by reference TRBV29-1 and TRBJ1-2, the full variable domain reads SAVISQKPSRDICQRGTSLTIQCQVDSQVTMMFWYRQQPGQSLTLIATANQGSEATYESGFVIDKFPISRPNLTFSTLTVSNMSPEDSSIYLCSVDSLSGTGGGYTFGSGTRLTVV.

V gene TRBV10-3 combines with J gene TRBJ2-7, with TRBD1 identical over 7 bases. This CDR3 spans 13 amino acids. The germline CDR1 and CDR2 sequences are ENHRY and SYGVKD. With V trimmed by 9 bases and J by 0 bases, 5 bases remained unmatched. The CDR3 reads CAIRDSSSYEQYF. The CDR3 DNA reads TGTGCCATTCGGGACAGCAGCTCCTACGAGCAGTACTTC.

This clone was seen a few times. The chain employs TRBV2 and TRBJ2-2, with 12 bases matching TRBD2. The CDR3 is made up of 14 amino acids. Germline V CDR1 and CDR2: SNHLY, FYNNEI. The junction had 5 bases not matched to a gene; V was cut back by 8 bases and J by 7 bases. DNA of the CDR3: TGTGCCAGCGGCAGGGGACTAGCGGGCGGGGAGCTGTTTTTT. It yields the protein CASGRGLAGGELFF.

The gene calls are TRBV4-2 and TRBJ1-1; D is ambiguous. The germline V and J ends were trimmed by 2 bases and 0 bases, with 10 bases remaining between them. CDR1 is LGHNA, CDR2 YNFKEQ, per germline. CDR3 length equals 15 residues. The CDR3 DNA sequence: TGTGCCAGCAGCCAACAGGCCGCTATGAACACTGAAGCTTTCTTT. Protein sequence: CASSQQAAMNTEAFF.

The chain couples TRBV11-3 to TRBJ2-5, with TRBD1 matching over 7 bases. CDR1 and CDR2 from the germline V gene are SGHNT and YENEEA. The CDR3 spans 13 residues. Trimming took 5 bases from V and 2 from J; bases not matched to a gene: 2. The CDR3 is CASSLGQQETQYF. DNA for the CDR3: TGTGCCAGCAGCCTGGGACAGCAAGAGACCCAGTACTTC.

The DNA for the CDR3 is TGCGCCAGCAGCCAAGAGACAGGGGCTAATGAAAAACTGTTTTTT. Translation: CASSQETGANEKLFF. V usage is TRBV4-3 and J usage is TRBJ1-4; 8 positions match TRBD1. Germline assignment: CDR1 LGHNA and CDR2 YSLEER. This CDR3 is 15 amino acids long. Trimming removed 0 bases from V and 3 bases from J; junction bases left unmatched: 0.

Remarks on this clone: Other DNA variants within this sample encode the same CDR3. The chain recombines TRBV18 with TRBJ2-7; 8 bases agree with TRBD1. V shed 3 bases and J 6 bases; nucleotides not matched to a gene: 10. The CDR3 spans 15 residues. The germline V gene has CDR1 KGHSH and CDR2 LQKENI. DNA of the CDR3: TGTGCCAGCTCACCCATCGACCGGACAGGGAGCGAGCAGTACTTC. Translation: CASSPIDRTGSEQYF.

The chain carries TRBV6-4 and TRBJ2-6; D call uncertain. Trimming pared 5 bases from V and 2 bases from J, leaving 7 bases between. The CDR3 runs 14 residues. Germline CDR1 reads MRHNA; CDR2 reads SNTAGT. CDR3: CASSNRAGANVLTF. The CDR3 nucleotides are TGTGCCAGCAGTAACCGGGCTGGGGCCAACGTCCTGACTTTC.

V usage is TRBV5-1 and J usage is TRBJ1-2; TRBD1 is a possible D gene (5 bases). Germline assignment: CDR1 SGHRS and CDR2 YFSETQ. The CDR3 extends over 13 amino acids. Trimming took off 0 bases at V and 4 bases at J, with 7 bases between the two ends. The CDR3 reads CASSLEGAYGYTF. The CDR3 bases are TGCGCCAGCAGCTTGGAAGGGGCCTATGGCTACACCTTC.

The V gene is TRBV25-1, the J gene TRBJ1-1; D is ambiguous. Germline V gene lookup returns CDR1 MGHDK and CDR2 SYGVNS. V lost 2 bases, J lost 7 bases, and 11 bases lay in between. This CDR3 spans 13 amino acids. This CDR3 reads CASSELGEVEAFF. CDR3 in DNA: TGTGCCAGCAGTGAACTGGGAGAGGTTGAAGCTTTCTTT.

This chain's CDR3 is CASSSTGFSTDTQYF. Written as DNA, the CDR3 is TGCGCCAGCAGCTCGACAGGCTTTAGCACAGATACGCAGTATTTT. The chain carries TRBV5-1 and TRBJ2-3, with a weak D call TRBD1 (6 bases). From germline, CDR1 is SGHRS and CDR2 YFSETQ. V lost 3 bases to trimming and J lost 0 bases, with 11 bases between them. The CDR3 consists of 15 residues. The variable domain in full, completed from reference TRBV5-1 and TRBJ2-3, reads KAGVTQTPRYLIKTRGQQVTLSCSPISGHRSVSWYQQTPGQGLQFLFEYFSETQRNKGNFPGRFSGRQFSNSRSEMNVSTLELGDSALYLCASSSTGFSTDTQYFGPGTRLTVL.

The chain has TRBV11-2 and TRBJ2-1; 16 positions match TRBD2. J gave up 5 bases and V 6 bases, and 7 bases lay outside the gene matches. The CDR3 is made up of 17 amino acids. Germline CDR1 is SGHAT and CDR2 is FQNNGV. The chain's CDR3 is CASRTGTSGGADNEQFF. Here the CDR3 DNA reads TGTGCCAGCAGAACCGGGACTAGCGGGGGGGCAGACAATGAGCAGTTCTTC.

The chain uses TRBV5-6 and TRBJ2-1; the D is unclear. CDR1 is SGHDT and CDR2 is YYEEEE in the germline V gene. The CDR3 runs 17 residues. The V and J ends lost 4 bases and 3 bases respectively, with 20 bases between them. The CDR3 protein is CASSLGELRLNYNEQFF. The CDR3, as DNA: TGTGCCAGCAGCCTGGGTGAGCTTAGACTGAACTACAATGAGCAGTTCTTC.

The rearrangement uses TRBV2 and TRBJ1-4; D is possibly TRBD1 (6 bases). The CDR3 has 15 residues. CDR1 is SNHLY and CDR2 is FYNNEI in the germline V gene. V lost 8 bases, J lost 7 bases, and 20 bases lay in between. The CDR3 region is CASSNRELVGEKLFF. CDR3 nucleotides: TGTGCCAGCTCCAACAGGGAACTGGTCGGTGAAAAACTGTTTTTT.

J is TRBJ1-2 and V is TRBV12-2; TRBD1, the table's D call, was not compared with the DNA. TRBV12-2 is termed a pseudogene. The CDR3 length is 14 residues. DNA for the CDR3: TGTGCAAGTCGAAGAGGACAGGAAAACTATGGCTACACCTTC. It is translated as CASRRGQENYGYTF.

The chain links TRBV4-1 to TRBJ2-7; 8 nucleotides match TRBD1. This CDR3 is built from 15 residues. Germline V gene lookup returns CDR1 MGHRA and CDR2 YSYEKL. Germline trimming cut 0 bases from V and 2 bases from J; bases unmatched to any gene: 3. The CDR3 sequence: CASSQEGQETYEQYF. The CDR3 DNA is TGCGCCAGCAGCCAAGAGGGACAGGAGACCTACGAGCAGTACTTC.